This TCR beta chain is drawn from a study of blood T cell repertoires in COVID-19. Overall study: The origin of the acute and convalescent COVID-19 samples was the United States, Italy and Spain. In each case, the material was cDNA or gDNA derived from T cells, B-cell-depleted T cells, or PBMCs.

Methods used by the authors: Counts of nucleated cells, estimated from reference gene primer amplification, were obtained. The method was immunoSEQ multiplex PCR; TCRdb's version includes in-frame clones alone and lacks a portion of them. V, J and clone size reflect that table, while D and trimming were determined from the DNA. The sample has 150,000 to 180,000 clones; 70% to 90% are singletons. The source is a woman aged 60-75 years with COVID-19, enrolled during active disease. Input material: peripheral blood.

The CDR3 sequence: CASNLDRNNSPLHF. DNA of the CDR3: TGTGCCAGCAACCTAGACAGGAATAATTCACCCCTCCACTTT. J is TRBJ1-6 and V is TRBV3-1 (or the pseudogene TRBV3-2), with D possibly TRBD1 on 6 matching bases. Trimming removed 7 bases from V and 5 bases from J, with 12 bases in between. CDR1 LGHDT and CDR2 YNNKEL come from the germline V gene (reference sequence). This CDR3 spans 14 amino acids.